This T cell receptor (beta chain) was captured in a study of T cell responses to AZD1222 COVID-19 vaccine (dated by TCRdb to about 2021). As for the study more broadly: A total of just over 230 trial participants underwent TCR sequencing, of whom some 210 received two doses of AZD1222 and some 26 received two doses of the MenACWY control vaccine. Trial participants were enrolled into age subgroups of 18-55, 56-69 and 70-plus years, which contained about 150, 28 and 57 TCR-sequenced participants, respectively.

This specimen's time point label, per the study, means: about 28 days (+/-7) after the second vaccine dose. AZD1222 recipients given second doses at about 4 weeks or at about 12 weeks were pooled, since spike-specific TCR depth and breadth were not found to differ between the two schedules. Samples from vaccinated people were obtained from the UK trials COV001 and COV002, which included a single-blind randomized controlled phase 2/3 trial of AZD1222 (ChAdOx1 nCoV-19) in healthy adults. For TCRbeta chain sequencing, PBMC samples were collected from trial participants at day 0 and at day 28 after the second dose. The paper's findings and limits, for the study overall: The vaccine-associated CD4 TCRs covered the entire spike protein, and the dominant responses fell in regions 160-218 and 743-854. Conclusions about previously exposed vaccinees were limited because only six AZD1222 recipients were SARS-CoV-2 seropositive at baseline. The 56-69-year group was small, and its depth increase did not reach significance, likely because of low power. Nearly half of unique spike-specific TCRs reportedly recognized epitopes outside regions mutated in the B.1.351 and B.1.1.7 variants. Most participants were white British and females outnumbered males, and the authors suggested that clonal diversity may have been underestimated. Because no samples from the day 14 peak response were available, repertoires could be characterized only after the peak T cell response. After two AZD1222 doses, both the breadth and the depth of spike-specific TCRs were significantly higher than at day 0 and than in MenACWY recipients.

Worth noting for this clone: Its antigen remains undetermined. Base qualities were left out, and no much larger clone turns up one base away.

The CDR3 regions of human TCRbeta chains were subjected to immunosequencing. Processing in the source paper ran as follows. Repertoire TCRs were checked for matches against a reference library of SARS-CoV-2-specific TCRs that had been generated using the MIRA antigen-specificity platform. Breadth was defined as the fraction of unique TCRs that were SARS-CoV-2-associated. Depth was defined as the fraction of total T cells that were SARS-CoV-2-associated. Using the MIRA data, each spike-specific TCR was mapped to the spike region that the TCR reacts to and placed in a CD4 or CD8 class. Log10-transformed breadth and depth values were compared by one-way ANOVA with Sidak's multiple comparisons tests. The source is immuneACCESS, and TCRdb retained only in-frame sequences with V and J called. Part of the clones is not carried over; for the studies checked, unresolved V genes explain less than half of this, and the remainder is unexplained. D and trimming come from the DNA, and the V and J calls and clone size come from that table. Recorded for this sample are 150,000 to 200,000 clones; 92% of them occurred a single time. The biggest ten clones account for under 1.5% of the sample.

V ends up 2 bases short and J 7 bases short, with an unmatched junction base count of 1. CDR1 is given as MNHEY and CDR2 as SVGEGT, both from the germline V gene. CDR3 length: 13 amino acids, cysteine to phenylalanine. Kept here is only the CDR3 DNA, which spans 39 bases and is read in frame from base 1. The sequenced sample was peripheral blood, obtained 28 days after the second AZD1222 dose. This receptor was identified in an adult who received the AZD1222 COVID-19 vaccine. The rearranged segments are TRBV6-2 or TRBV6-3 and TRBJ2-1; TRBD2 lines up with 8 middle nucleotides. The CDR3 protein is CASSYGLANEQFF. The DNA reads TGTGCCAGCAGTTACGGACTAGCAAATGAGCAGTTCTTC.